This TCR beta chain was recorded in a study of blood T cell repertoires in COVID-19. About the research overall: Some COVID-19 samples were acute and others convalescent; all came from the United States, Italy and Spain. The analysed material was cDNA or gDNA that came from T cells, B-cell-depleted T cells, or PBMCs.

Source study methods: Estimation of nucleated cell counts was performed using reference gene primer amplification. The protocol was immunoSEQ multiplex PCR, while the TCRdb copy is restricted to in-frame clones and leaves out a portion. V and J calls and clone size follow that table, whereas D and trimming were derived from the DNA. The sample lists some 290,000 clones; about nine tenths were seen once. Germline V gene data show CDR1 as MNHEY and CDR2 as SVGAGI. The CDR3 extends over 15 amino acids. J lost 5 bases, V lost 5 bases, and 11 bases had no gene match. The sequence derives from a woman in her forties or fifties who had recovered from COVID-19. The chain couples TRBV6-5 to TRBJ2-5; TRBD1 aligns across 7 bases. Sequenced: peripheral blood. CDR3 amino acids: CASSHWTGLGETQYF. In DNA form, the CDR3 reads TGTGCCAGCAGTCATTGGACAGGCCTTGGGGAGACCCAGTACTTC.